This entry is about one TCR beta chain. TCRdb's table, derived via immunoSEQ multiplex PCR, lists solely in-frame clones and lacks some. This sample has around 160,000 clones; 75% to 95% occur once, and the top ten carry over 2.5%. The data derive from a study of cytomegalovirus exposure and HLA in healthy donors. The V gene's germline CDR1 is SNHLY and CDR2 FYNNEI. The V end was cut by 6 bases, the J end by 3 bases, with 38 bases between. This CDR3 is 23 amino acids long. The chain uses TRBV2 and TRBJ2-2, with D tentatively TRBD2 (5 bases). Sequencing was done on a sample of PBMCs. This sequence originates from a woman between 18 and 29 years old in good health and CMV-seropositive. The CDR3 spells CASRILRRTPHHLHPEDTGELFF. As DNA, the CDR3 is TGTGCCAGCAGGATTCTAAGACGGACCCCTCACCACCTCCATCCGGAGGACACCGGGGAGCTGTTTTTT.